This T cell receptor beta chain was sequenced for a study of read filtering for tumor transcriptome and immune sequencing. For the study at large: Mean patient age was approximately 66 years, range roughly 45 to 80; 17 male, around 15 female.

At the time of active disease, bone marrow was collected from every patient. This clonotype was recorded many times. What it binds is not known. Germline CDR1 MNHEY, CDR2 SVGAGI. V gave up 0 bases and J gave up 7 bases; unmatched junction bases: 13. The CDR3 totals 18 residues. Findings and limits, study-wide: Roughly 80% of IR-seq clonotypes had one read, totaling about 3.5% of reads; RNA-seq: about 74% and 41%.

The library was built from roughly 400 ng RNA with molecular barcoded adaptors for alpha/delta and beta/gamma chains. Each CDR3 protein gets one entry after TCRdb re-called the reads with MiXCR. The sample gives around 130,000 distinct CDR3 sequences, roughly 13% of which show up once; just under 8.5% is in the top ten. The receptor's source is a donor older than 35 with multiple myeloma. Specimen: a population of CD138-negative cells sorted from bone marrow. This chain uses TRBV6-5 with TRBJ2-2; 8 positions match TRBD1. The CDR3 sequence is CASSYSPPGDDRGGELFF. The CDR3 coding sequence is TGTGCCAGCAGTTACTCGCCTCCCGGTGATGACAGGGGCGGGGAGCTGTTTTTT.